A single TCR beta chain is shown here with its context. The sample originates from a study of T-cell memory formation after mild COVID-19. The CDR3 is made up of 14 amino acids. V was clipped by 3 bases and J by 4 bases; unmatched bases: 2. Germline loops: CDR1 SGHKS, CDR2 YYEKEE (reference sequence). MiXCR, run by TCRdb on the 5' RACE reads, gives a single entry per CDR3 protein. The repertoire consists of about 470,000 distinct CDR3 sequences, with around a sixth occurring once and the leading ten covering 9% to 15%. The TCR comes from an adult woman who had mild COVID-19 (a few samples of this study predate the infection). Cell type and time point are not known. This chain joins TRBV5-5 and TRBJ1-1; 11 bases fit TRBD1. Material for sequencing was PBMCs or a T cell subset sorted from them (not recorded which). The CDR3 bases are TGTGCCAGCAGCTGGGACAGGGGGAGCACTGAAGCTTTCTTT. This encodes CASSWDRGSTEAFF.